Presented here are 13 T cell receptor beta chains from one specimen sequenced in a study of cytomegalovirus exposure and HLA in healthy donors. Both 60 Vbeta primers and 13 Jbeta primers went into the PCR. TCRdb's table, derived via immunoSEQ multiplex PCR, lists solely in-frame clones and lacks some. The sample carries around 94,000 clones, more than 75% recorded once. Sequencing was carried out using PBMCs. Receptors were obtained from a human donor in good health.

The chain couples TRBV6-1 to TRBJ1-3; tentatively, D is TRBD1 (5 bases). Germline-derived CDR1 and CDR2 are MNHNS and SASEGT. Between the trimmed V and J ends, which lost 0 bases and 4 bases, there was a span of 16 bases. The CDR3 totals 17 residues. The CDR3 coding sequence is TGTGCCAGCAGTGAAGCGCGGGACGGGGGGAAGGGAAACACCATATATTTT. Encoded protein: CASSEARDGGKGNTIYF.

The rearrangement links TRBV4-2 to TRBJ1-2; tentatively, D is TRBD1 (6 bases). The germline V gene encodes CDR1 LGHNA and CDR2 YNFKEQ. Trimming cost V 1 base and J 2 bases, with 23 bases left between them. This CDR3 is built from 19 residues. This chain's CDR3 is CASSQAPLNPPTGNYGYTF. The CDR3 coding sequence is TGTGCCAGCAGCCAAGCCCCCCTCAACCCTCCCACAGGGAACTATGGCTACACCTTC.

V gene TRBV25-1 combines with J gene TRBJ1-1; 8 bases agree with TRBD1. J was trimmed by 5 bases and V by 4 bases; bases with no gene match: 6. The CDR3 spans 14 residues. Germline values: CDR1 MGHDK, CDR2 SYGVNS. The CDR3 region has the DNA TGTGCCAGCAGTGCCCAGGGGGCAAGGACTGAAGCTTTCTTT. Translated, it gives CASSAQGARTEAFF.

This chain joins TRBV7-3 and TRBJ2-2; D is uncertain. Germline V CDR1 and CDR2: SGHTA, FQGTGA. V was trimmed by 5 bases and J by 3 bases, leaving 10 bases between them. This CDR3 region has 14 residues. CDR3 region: CASSARLDTGELFF. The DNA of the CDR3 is TGTGCCAGCAGCGCCAGGTTAGACACCGGGGAGCTGTTTTTT.

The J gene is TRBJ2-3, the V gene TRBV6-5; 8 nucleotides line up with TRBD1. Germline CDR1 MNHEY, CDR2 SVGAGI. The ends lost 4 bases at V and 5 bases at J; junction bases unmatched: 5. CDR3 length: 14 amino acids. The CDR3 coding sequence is TGTGCCAGCAGTTTGCAGGGGGCGGGAGATACGCAGTATTTT. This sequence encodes CASSLQGAGDTQYF.

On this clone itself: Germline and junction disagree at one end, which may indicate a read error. CDR3 amino acids: CAIAPGTGGKQPQHF. CDR3 sequence (DNA): TGTGCCATCGCCCCAGGCACAGGGGGCAAACAGCCCCAGCATTTT. This chain uses TRBV10-3 with TRBJ1-5; the match to TRBD1 covers 9 bases. Germline V gene lookup returns CDR1 ENHRY and CDR2 SYGVKD. The CDR3 runs 15 residues.

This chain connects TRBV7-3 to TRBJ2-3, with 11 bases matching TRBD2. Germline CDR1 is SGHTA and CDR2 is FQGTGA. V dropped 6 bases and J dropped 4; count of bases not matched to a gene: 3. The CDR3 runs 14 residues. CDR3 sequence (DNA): TGTGCCAGCAGTTTAGCGGGAGGGTCAGATACGCAGTATTTT. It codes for CASSLAGGSDTQYF.

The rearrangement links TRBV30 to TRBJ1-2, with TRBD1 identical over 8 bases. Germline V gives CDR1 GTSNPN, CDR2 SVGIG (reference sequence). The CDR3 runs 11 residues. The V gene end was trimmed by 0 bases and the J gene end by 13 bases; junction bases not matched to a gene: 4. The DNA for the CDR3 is TGTGCCTGGAGTGTACAGGGGGACCTCACCTTC. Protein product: CAWSVQGDLTF.

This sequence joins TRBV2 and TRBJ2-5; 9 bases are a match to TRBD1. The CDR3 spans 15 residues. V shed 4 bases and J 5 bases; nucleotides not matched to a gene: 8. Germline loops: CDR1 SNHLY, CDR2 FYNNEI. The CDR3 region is CASSVQGAVRETQYF. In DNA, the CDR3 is TGTGCCAGCAGTGTACAGGGGGCGGTTAGGGAGACCCAGTACTTC.

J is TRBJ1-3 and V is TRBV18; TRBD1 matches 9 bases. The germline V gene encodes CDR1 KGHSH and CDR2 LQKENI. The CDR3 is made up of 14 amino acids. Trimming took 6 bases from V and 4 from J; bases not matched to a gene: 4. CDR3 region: CASSTGTGGNTIYF. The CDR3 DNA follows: TGTGCCAGCTCTACCGGGACAGGGGGAAACACCATATATTTT.

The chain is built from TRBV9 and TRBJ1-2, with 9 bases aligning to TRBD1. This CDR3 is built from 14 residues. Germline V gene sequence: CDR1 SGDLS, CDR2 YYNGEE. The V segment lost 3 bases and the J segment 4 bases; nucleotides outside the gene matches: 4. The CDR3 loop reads CASSGGQGFYGYTF. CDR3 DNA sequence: TGTGCCAGCAGCGGGGGACAGGGATTCTATGGCTACACCTTC.

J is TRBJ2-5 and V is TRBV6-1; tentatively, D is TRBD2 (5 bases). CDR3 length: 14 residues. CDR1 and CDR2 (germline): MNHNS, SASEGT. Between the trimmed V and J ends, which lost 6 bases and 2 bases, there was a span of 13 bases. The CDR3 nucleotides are TGTGCCAGCAGCCCGAGGGCCGAACAAGAGACCCAGTACTTC. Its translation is CASSPRAEQETQYF.

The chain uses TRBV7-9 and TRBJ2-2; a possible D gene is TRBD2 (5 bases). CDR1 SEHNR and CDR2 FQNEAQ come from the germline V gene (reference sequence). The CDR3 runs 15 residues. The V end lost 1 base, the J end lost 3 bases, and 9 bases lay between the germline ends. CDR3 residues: CASSLGPGYTGELFF. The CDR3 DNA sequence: TGTGCCAGCAGCTTAGGTCCGGGGTACACCGGGGAGCTGTTTTTT.